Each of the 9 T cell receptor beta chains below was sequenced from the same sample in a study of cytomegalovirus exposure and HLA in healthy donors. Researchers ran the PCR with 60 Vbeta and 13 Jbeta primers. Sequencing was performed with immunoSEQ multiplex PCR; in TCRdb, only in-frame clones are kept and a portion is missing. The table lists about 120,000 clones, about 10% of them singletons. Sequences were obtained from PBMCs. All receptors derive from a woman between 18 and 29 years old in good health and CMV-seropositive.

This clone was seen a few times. CDR3 residues: CASSLTFGGENYGYTF. The CDR3 region has the DNA TGTGCCAGCAGCTTAACTTTTGGGGGCGAGAACTATGGCTACACCTTC. This chain links TRBV11-2 with TRBJ1-2, with D perhaps TRBD1 (6 bases). Trimming took off 2 bases at V and 2 bases at J, with 15 bases between the two ends. CDR1 is SGHAT and CDR2 is FQNNGV in the germline V gene. The CDR3 contains 16 residues.

CDR3 sequence reads: CASSSSAGETSYNSPLHF. CDR3 DNA sequence: TGTGCCAGCAGTTCGAGTGCAGGTGAAACCTCCTATAATTCACCCCTCCACTTT. The rearrangement uses TRBV28 and TRBJ1-6; D gene uncertain. The germline V gene encodes CDR1 MDHEN and CDR2 SYDVKM. This CDR3 contains 18 residues. The V end was cut by 4 bases, the J end by 0 bases, with 16 bases between.

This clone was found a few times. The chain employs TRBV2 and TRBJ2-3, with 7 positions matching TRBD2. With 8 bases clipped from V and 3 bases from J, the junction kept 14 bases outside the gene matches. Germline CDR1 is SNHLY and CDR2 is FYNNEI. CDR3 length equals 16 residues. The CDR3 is CASSDPLGRGTDTQYF. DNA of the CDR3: TGTGCCAGCTCAGACCCCTTGGGGAGGGGTACAGATACGCAGTATTTT.

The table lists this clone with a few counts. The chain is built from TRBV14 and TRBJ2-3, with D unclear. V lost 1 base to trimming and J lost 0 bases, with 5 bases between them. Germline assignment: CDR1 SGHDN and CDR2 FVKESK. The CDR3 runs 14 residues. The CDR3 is CASSQAYSTDTQYF. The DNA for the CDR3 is TGTGCCAGCAGCCAAGCGTATAGCACAGATACGCAGTATTTT.

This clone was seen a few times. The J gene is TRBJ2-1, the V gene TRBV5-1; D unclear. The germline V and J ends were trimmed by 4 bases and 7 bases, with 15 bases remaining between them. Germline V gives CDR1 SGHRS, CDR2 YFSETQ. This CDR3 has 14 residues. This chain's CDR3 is CASSPEGFGNEQFF. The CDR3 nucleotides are TGCGCCAGCAGCCCGGAAGGCTTCGGGAATGAGCAGTTCTTC.

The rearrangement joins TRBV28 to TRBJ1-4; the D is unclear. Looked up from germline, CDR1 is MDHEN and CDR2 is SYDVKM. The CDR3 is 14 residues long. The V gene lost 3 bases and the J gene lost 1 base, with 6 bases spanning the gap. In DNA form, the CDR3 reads TGTGCCAGCAGTTTCTCGGGAACTAATGAAAAACTGTTTTTT. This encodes CASSFSGTNEKLFF.

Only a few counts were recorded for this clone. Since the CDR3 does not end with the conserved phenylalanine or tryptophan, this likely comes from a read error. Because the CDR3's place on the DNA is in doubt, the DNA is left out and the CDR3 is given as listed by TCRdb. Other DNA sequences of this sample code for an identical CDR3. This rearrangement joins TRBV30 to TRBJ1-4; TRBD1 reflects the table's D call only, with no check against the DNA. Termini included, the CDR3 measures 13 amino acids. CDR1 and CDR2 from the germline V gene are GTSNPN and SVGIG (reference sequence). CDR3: CAWAGQLSEKMFL.

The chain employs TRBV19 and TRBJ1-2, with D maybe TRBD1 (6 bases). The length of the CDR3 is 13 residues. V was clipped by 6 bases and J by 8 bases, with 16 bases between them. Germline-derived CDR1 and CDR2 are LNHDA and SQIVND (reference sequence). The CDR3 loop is CASSPGGRYGYTF. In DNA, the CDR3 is TGTGCCAGTAGCCCCGGGGGGCGGTACGGCTACACCTTC.

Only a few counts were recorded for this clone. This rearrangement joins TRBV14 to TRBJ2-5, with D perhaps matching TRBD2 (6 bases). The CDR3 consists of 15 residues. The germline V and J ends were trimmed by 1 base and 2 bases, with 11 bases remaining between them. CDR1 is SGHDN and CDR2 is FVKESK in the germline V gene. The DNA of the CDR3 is TGTGCCAGCAGCCAAGTCCTCGGGGGACAAGAGACCCAGTACTTC. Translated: CASSQVLGGQETQYF.